The sequence of this TCR beta chain was determined in a study of breast tumors, draining lymph nodes, adjacent tissues. Points from the study as a whole: Compared with lymph nodes, tumors were less diverse; compared with nontumor tissue, more. The lymph node origin of tumor T cells was framed as consistent with a hypothesis, not demonstrated.

The lymph nodes were axillary draining lymph nodes from breast cancer patients. TCRdb reprocessed the multiplex PCR reads via MiXCR and lists one record per CDR3 protein. The sample shows 200,000 to 300,000 distinct CDR3 sequences, 30% of them seen only once. The CDR3 loop spans 15 amino acids. CDR1 is MGHRA and CDR2 is YSYEKL in the germline V gene. Trimming took 2 bases from V and 10 from J, leaving 18 bases between them. This clonotype was recorded at least ten times. The antigen is not known. The chain has TRBV4-1 and TRBJ2-1; D is tentatively TRBD1 or TRBD2 (5 bases each). This TCR came from a female donor with breast cancer. Some clones in this sample may be carry-over from other donors' samples. The sequencing sample was made of axillary lymph node tissue. CDR3 nucleotides: TGCGCCAGCAGCCAACCCGGGTATCAAGGGACCGAGCAGTTCTTC. Its translation is CASSQPGYQGTEQFF.